The rows below give T cell receptor beta chains drawn from one sample of a study of blood T cell repertoires in COVID-19. The data were produced by immunoSEQ multiplex PCR, yet TCRdb's version contains in-frame clones alone and is incomplete. Of 150,000 to 200,000 clones listed, roughly 80% are singletons. The material sequenced was peripheral blood. The source of these receptors is a woman in her thirties or forties with COVID-19, enrolled during active disease. Both conserved end residues are part of each CDR3. The D gene is left open where the match is weak. Clone size is given for some rows only: seen once, a few or many times, or a class if the clone is expanded.

v_gene: TRBV11-1; d_gene: TRBD2; abundance: .; j_gene: TRBJ2-3; CDR3aa: CAGSGNSDTQYF; CDR3nt: TGTGCCGGTAGCGGGAACTCAGATACGCAGTATTTT
v_gene: TRBV6-6; d_gene: .; abundance: few; j_gene: TRBJ1-4; CDR3aa: CASSYRGEEKLFF; CDR3nt: TGTGCCAGCAGTTACAGGGGCGAGGAAAAACTGTTTTTT
v_gene: TRBV20-1; d_gene: .; abundance: .; j_gene: TRBJ2-1; CDR3aa: CSARRDNEQFF; CDR3nt: TGCAGTGCCCGACGGGACAATGAGCAGTTCTTC
v_gene: TRBV18; d_gene: .; abundance: .; j_gene: TRBJ1-1; CDR3aa: CASSVTGSGTEAFF; CDR3nt: TGTGCCAGCTCAGTTACAGGGAGTGGAACTGAAGCTTTCTTT
v_gene: TRBV5-4; d_gene: TRBD1; abundance: .; j_gene: TRBJ2-2; CDR3aa: CASSFNRGPAGELFF; CDR3nt: TGTGCCAGCAGCTTCAACAGGGGGCCTGCCGGGGAGCTGTTTTTT
v_gene: TRBV18; d_gene: TRBD2; abundance: .; j_gene: TRBJ2-3; CDR3aa: CASSPNMGGADTQYF; CDR3nt: TGTGCCAGCTCCCCGAACATGGGGGGGGCAGATACGCAGTATTTT
v_gene: TRBV19; d_gene: TRBD2; abundance: .; j_gene: TRBJ2-7; CDR3aa: CASSAASGVTYEQYF; CDR3nt: TGTGCCAGTAGTGCAGCTAGCGGGGTCACCTACGAGCAGTACTTC
v_gene: TRBV5-1; d_gene: .; abundance: .; j_gene: TRBJ1-1; CDR3aa: CASSLGRESEAFF; CDR3nt: TGCGCCAGCAGCCTGGGACGGGAATCCGAAGCTTTCTTT
v_gene: TRBV7-9; d_gene: .; abundance: .; j_gene: TRBJ2-7; CDR3aa: CASSSWTPGEQYF; CDR3nt: TGTGCCAGCAGCTCCTGGACTCCGGGGGAGCAGTACTTC
v_gene: TRBV5-1; d_gene: TRBD1; abundance: .; j_gene: TRBJ2-3; CDR3aa: CASGTGTGWTDTQYF; CDR3nt: TGCGCCAGCGGCACCGGGACAGGGTGGACAGATACGCAGTATTTT
v_gene: TRBV12-5; d_gene: .; abundance: .; j_gene: TRBJ1-5; CDR3aa: CASGLRQGNQPQHF; CDR3nt: TGTGCTAGTGGTTTGAGACAGGGCAATCAGCCCCAGCATTTT
v_gene: TRBV7-2; d_gene: .; abundance: .; j_gene: TRBJ2-1; CDR3aa: CASRQLRFGTASSYNEQFF; CDR3nt: TGTGCCAGCCGCCAGCTTAGATTCGGGACTGCTAGCTCCTACAATGAGCAGTTCTTC
v_gene: TRBV23-1; d_gene: TRBD1; abundance: .; j_gene: TRBJ1-3; CDR3aa: CASSHLPGTASSGNTIYF; CDR3nt: TGCGCCAGCAGTCATCTCCCCGGGACAGCCTCCTCTGGAAACACCATATATTTT
v_gene: TRBV27; d_gene: .; abundance: many; j_gene: TRBJ1-2; CDR3aa: CASSQIPNYGYTF; CDR3nt: TGTGCCAGCAGCCAGATTCCTAACTATGGCTACACCTTC
v_gene: TRBV25-1; d_gene: TRBD1; abundance: .; j_gene: TRBJ1-6; CDR3aa: CASGQGAGGNSPLHF; CDR3nt: TGTGCCAGCGGGCAGGGGGCTGGAGGTAATTCACCCCTCCACTTT
v_gene: TRBV7-9; d_gene: TRBD1; abundance: .; j_gene: TRBJ1-1; CDR3aa: CASSTTGATEAFF; CDR3nt: TGTGCCAGCAGCACCACAGGGGCCACTGAAGCTTTCTTT
v_gene: TRBV11-2; d_gene: .; abundance: .; j_gene: TRBJ1-6; CDR3aa: CASSLEGGLGNSPLHF; CDR3nt: TGTGCCAGCAGCTTAGAGGGGGGGCTTGGTAATTCACCCCTCCACTTT
v_gene: TRBV7-9; d_gene: TRBD2; abundance: .; j_gene: TRBJ2-3; CDR3aa: CASSSRTSVKDTQYF; CDR3nt: TGTGCCAGCAGCTCACGGACTAGCGTTAAAGATACGCAGTATTTT
v_gene: TRBV9; d_gene: .; abundance: .; j_gene: TRBJ1-2; CDR3aa: CASSPRQAYGYTF; CDR3nt: TGTGCCAGCAGCCCAAGACAGGCCTATGGCTACACCTTC
v_gene: TRBV7-2; d_gene: .; abundance: .; j_gene: TRBJ2-7; CDR3aa: CASSLVSGRRGGEQYF; CDR3nt: TGTGCCAGCAGCTTAGTATCGGGCAGGAGGGGTGGGGAGCAGTACTTC
v_gene: TRBV1; d_gene: .; abundance: few; j_gene: TRBJ1-2; CDR3aa: CTSSPKAGGACGYTF; CDR3nt: TGCACCAGCAGCCCTAAGGCGGGGGGCGCCTGTGGCTACACCTTC
v_gene: TRBV2; d_gene: TRBD1; abundance: .; j_gene: TRBJ2-6; CDR3aa: CASSDLGQGATGANVLTF; CDR3nt: TGTGCCAGCAGTGACCTGGGACAGGGGGCGACTGGGGCCAACGTCCTGACTTTC
v_gene: TRBV6-5; d_gene: TRBD1; abundance: .; j_gene: TRBJ2-3; CDR3aa: CASSDRGQTDTQYF; CDR3nt: TGTGCCAGCAGCGACAGGGGGCAAACAGATACGCAGTATTTT
v_gene: TRBV6-5; d_gene: .; abundance: .; j_gene: TRBJ1-4; CDR3aa: CASTIAGELFF; CDR3nt: TGTGCCAGCACCATCGCCGGGGAACTGTTTTTT
v_gene: TRBV5-6; d_gene: TRBD1; abundance: once; j_gene: TRBJ1-2; CDR3aa: CASSSQDRGTYGYTF; CDR3nt: TGTGCCAGCAGTAGCCAGGACAGGGGCACATATGGCTACACCTTC
v_gene: TRBV19; d_gene: TRBD2; abundance: .; j_gene: TRBJ2-1; CDR3aa: CASSIDSASGTSYNEQFF; CDR3nt: TGTGCCAGTAGTATAGATTCGGCTAGCGGTACCTCCTACAATGAGCAGTTCTTC
v_gene: TRBV7-9; d_gene: .; abundance: many; j_gene: TRBJ2-7; CDR3aa: CASSGGQRPIYEQYF; CDR3nt: TGTGCCAGCAGCGGTGGACAGCGACCGATCTACGAGCAGTACTTC
v_gene: TRBV2; d_gene: .; abundance: .; j_gene: TRBJ2-2; CDR3aa: CASSKDRRDGELFF; CDR3nt: TGTGCCAGCAGTAAGGACAGGAGGGACGGGGAGCTGTTTTTT
v_gene: TRBV30; d_gene: TRBD1; abundance: few; j_gene: TRBJ1-6; CDR3aa: CAWRGQADNSPLHF; CDR3nt: TGTGCCTGGCGGGGACAGGCGGATAATTCACCCCTCCACTTT
v_gene: TRBV7-6; d_gene: .; abundance: few; j_gene: TRBJ1-5; CDR3aa: CASSPGGSGQPQHF; CDR3nt: TGTGCCAGCAGCCCCGGGGGTTCTGGTCAGCCCCAGCATTTT
v_gene: TRBV21-1; d_gene: .; abundance: .; j_gene: TRBJ2-1; CDR3aa: CASISSGGGSYNEQFF; CDR3nt: TGTGCCAGCATTTCTAGCGGGGGGGGTTCCTACAATGAGCAGTTCTTC
v_gene: TRBV2; d_gene: .; abundance: .; j_gene: TRBJ1-1; CDR3aa: CASIRPEDTEAFF; CDR3nt: TGTGCCAGCATTAGACCAGAGGACACTGAAGCTTTCTTT
v_gene: TRBV28; d_gene: .; abundance: .; j_gene: TRBJ1-1; CDR3aa: CASSLAGQNTEAFF; CDR3nt: TGTGCCAGCAGTTTGGCTGGGCAGAACACTGAAGCTTTCTTT
v_gene: TRBV27; d_gene: TRBD1; abundance: .; j_gene: TRBJ2-1; CDR3aa: CASSSHAGTGGNNEQFF; CDR3nt: TGTGCCAGCAGTTCGCATGCCGGGACAGGGGGAAACAATGAGCAGTTCTTC
v_gene: TRBV4-1; d_gene: TRBD2; abundance: few; j_gene: TRBJ2-3; CDR3aa: CASSQEGSGRVNTQYF; CDR3nt: TGCGCCAGCAGCCAAGAAGGTAGCGGGAGGGTAAATACGCAGTATTTT
v_gene: TRBV27; d_gene: TRBD2; abundance: .; j_gene: TRBJ2-1; CDR3aa: CASSSPRTSGYNEQFF; CDR3nt: TGTGCCAGCAGTTCTCCCCGGACTAGCGGGTACAATGAGCAGTTCTTC
v_gene: TRBV24-1; d_gene: .; abundance: once; j_gene: TRBJ2-1; CDR3aa: CATSAARGSSEQFF; CDR3nt: TGTGCCACCAGTGCGGCGCGGGGATCGAGTGAGCAGTTCTTC
v_gene: TRBV9; d_gene: TRBD2; abundance: .; j_gene: TRBJ2-3; CDR3aa: CASSAGTSGRGDTQYF; CDR3nt: TGTGCCAGCAGCGCCGGGACTAGCGGGAGAGGGGATACGCAGTATTTT
v_gene: TRBV7-3; d_gene: .; abundance: .; j_gene: TRBJ2-5; CDR3aa: CASSLTSLETQYF; CDR3nt: TGTGCCAGCAGCTTAACATCTCTAGAGACCCAGTACTTC
v_gene: TRBV29-1; d_gene: .; abundance: .; j_gene: TRBJ2-5; CDR3aa: CSVVAQGLETQYF; CDR3nt: TGCAGCGTTGTGGCCCAGGGGCTGGAGACCCAGTACTTC
v_gene: TRBV9; d_gene: .; abundance: .; j_gene: TRBJ1-1; CDR3aa: CASSSAGAGWTEAFF; CDR3nt: TGTGCCAGCAGCTCCGCGGGGGCAGGATGGACTGAAGCTTTCTTT
v_gene: TRBV7-9; d_gene: .; abundance: .; j_gene: TRBJ1-2; CDR3aa: CASSPTTVYGYTF; CDR3nt: TGTGCCAGCAGTCCCACGACAGTCTATGGCTACACCTTC
v_gene: TRBV5-6; d_gene: .; abundance: .; j_gene: TRBJ1-2; CDR3aa: CASSLAPAGNYGYTF; CDR3nt: TGTGCCAGCAGCTTGGCCCCGGCAGGCAACTATGGCTACACCTTC
v_gene: TRBV29-1; d_gene: TRBD1; abundance: .; j_gene: TRBJ1-5; CDR3aa: CSVRSGTGNQPQHF; CDR3nt: TGCAGCGTTCGATCCGGGACAGGGAATCAGCCCCAGCATTTT
v_gene: TRBV2; d_gene: TRBD1; abundance: .; j_gene: TRBJ1-2; CDR3aa: CAIFGQGYGYTF; CDR3nt: TGTGCCATTTTCGGACAGGGGTATGGCTACACCTTC
v_gene: TRBV9; d_gene: TRBD2; abundance: .; j_gene: TRBJ2-1; CDR3aa: CASSVVGEGGEQFF; CDR3nt: TGTGCCAGCAGCGTAGTTGGGGAGGGCGGTGAGCAGTTCTTC